Listed below are T cell receptor beta chains from one sample, sequenced in a study of cytomegalovirus exposure and HLA in healthy donors. Sequencing used immunoSEQ multiplex PCR; TCRdb keeps in-frame clones, though not all of them. The sample includes approximately 88,000 clones, 76% of them seen just once. The sequencing input was PBMCs. These receptors all stem from a male donor in good health and CMV-seronegative. CDR3s include the opening cysteine and the closing phenylalanine or tryptophan. The order of the fields is D gene, CDR3 length, J gene, clone size, V gene, CDR3 DNA, CDR3 protein. The D gene is left open where the match is weak. Expanded clones get a size class; other rows say once, few or many, or leave the size out.

- 15 TRBJ1-2 - TRBV10-3 TGTGCCATCAGTGAGTCCGGGTCATATAACTATGGCTACACCTTC CAISESGSYNYGYTF
TRBD1 16 TRBJ1-5 - TRBV19 TGTGCCAGTAGTAAATACAGGGGGCGAAGGTATCAGCCCCAGCATTTT CASSKYRGRRYQPQHF
TRBD1 14 TRBJ1-1 - TRBV12-5 TGTGCTAGTGGTACACAGGGGTACGGCACTGAAGCTTTCTTT CASGTQGYGTEAFF
- 16 TRBJ1-4 once TRBV27 TGTGCCAGCAGTTTTAAAATCAGGGGCGCCGATGAAAAACTGTTTTTT CASSFKIRGADEKLFF
- 14 TRBJ1-1 few TRBV18 TGTGCCAGCTCCCCTGCGTTTTCGGGGACTGAAGCTTTCTTT CASSPAFSGTEAFF
TRBD1 14 TRBJ2-7 - TRBV7-2 TGTGCCAGCAGCCAAGGGACAGGGGGGTTCGAGCAGTACTTC CASSQGTGGFEQYF
- 14 TRBJ1-5 - TRBV2 TGTGCCAGCAGTGAGACAACTAGCAATCAGCCCCAGCATTTT CASSETTSNQPQHF
TRBD2 15 TRBJ2-2 - TRBV7-2 TGTGCCAGCAGCTTCCTAGCGGTCAACACCGGGGAGCTGTTTTTT CASSFLAVNTGELFF
TRBD1 16 TRBJ1-5 - TRBV30 TGTGCCTGGAGTGGGGAACAGGGGGGGATCAATCAGCCCCAGCATTTT CAWSGEQGGINQPQHF
- 16 TRBJ2-1 once TRBV9 TGTGCCAGCAGCGTAGGAAGAGCAAGCTCCTACAATGAGCAGTTCTTC CASSVGRASSYNEQFF
- 15 TRBJ2-3 - TRBV27 TGTGCCAGCAAACTAAGGGGGGGCCGGGAAGATACGCAGTATTTT CASKLRGGREDTQYF
- 16 TRBJ2-1 once TRBV5-1 TGCGCCAGCAGCTCACTAGCTCTCGAGAACAACAATGAGCAGTTCTTC CASSSLALENNNEQFF
- 15 TRBJ2-7 - TRBV5-4 TGTGCCAGCGGCGACGACAGGACCAGCTCCTACGAGCAGTACTTC CASGDDRTSSYEQYF
- 16 TRBJ1-2 - TRBV7-9 TGTGCCAGCAGCCGGACCCTTACAGGGAGGGTTTATGGCTACACCTTC CASSRTLTGRVYGYTF
TRBD1 14 TRBJ1-1 - TRBV5-1 TGCGCCAGCGCCCAGGGGGCGGGAAACACTGAAGCTTTCTTT CASAQGAGNTEAFF
- 16 TRBJ2-6 once TRBV4-3 TGCGCCAGCAGCCAAGAATGGGTAAATGGGGCCAACGGCCTGACTTTC CASSQEWVNGANGLTF
TRBD2 15 TRBJ2-2 - TRBV19 TGTGCCACTCGAACGGCGGGAGCGCCCACCGGGGAGCTGTTTTTT CATRTAGAPTGELFF
- 17 TRBJ1-1 - TRBV19 TGTGCCAGTAGTATCTATCCAGGGGACGCAAGGGGAGCTGAAGCTTTCTTT CASSIYPGDARGAEAFF
TRBD1 14 TRBJ1-6 few TRBV30 TGTGCCTGGAGTGCCGGGACAGGACTTAGACCCCTCCACTTT CAWSAGTGLRPLHF
- 14 TRBJ2-7 - TRBV27 TGTGCCAGCAGTTTGAGGACAGCCCCCTACGAGCAGTACTTC CASSLRTAPYEQYF
- 16 TRBJ1-1 - TRBV7-2 TGTGCCAGCAGCGTTGTCCAGGGGCGGATGAACACTGAAGCTTTCTTT CASSVVQGRMNTEAFF
- 16 TRBJ1-2 - TRBV28 TGTGCCAGCAGTTTACTGGCGGGGCCCCAAAATTGGGGCTACACCTTC CASSLLAGPQNWGYTF